The TCR beta chain under discussion was sequenced for a study of T cells in Graves' hyperthyroidism and ophthalmopathy. Amplification yielded TCR beta CDR3 regions, with RNA transcripts as the source. The HTBI primer set was used in a first-round RT-PCR of the TCR CDR3. TCRdb re-called the multiplex PCR reads with MiXCR, one entry per CDR3 protein. The sample lists hundreds of thousands of distinct CDR3 sequences, 14% seen once, with about an eighth in the top ten. The ends were cut back, 6 bases at V and 0 bases at J, with 12 bases in the middle. This CDR3 comprises 16 residues. CDR1 is MGHRA and CDR2 is YSYEKL in the germline V gene.

This sequence joins TRBV4-1 and TRBJ2-6; no reliable D call. The sequencing input was blood. The source of this sequence is a woman between 50 and 59 years old with Graves' ophthalmopathy. In DNA form, the CDR3 reads TGCGCCAGCAGAGAAGAAGGGTACTCTGGGGCCAACGTCCTGACTTTC. This translates into CASREEGYSGANVLTF.